The sequence of this T cell receptor beta chain was determined in a study of shared clonotypes between healthy human individuals. Only in-frame clones appear in the TCRdb table, and some are missing; sequencing was by immunoSEQ multiplex PCR. Here the sample spans around 2,000,000 clones, around 93% being singletons. The CDR3 runs to 14 residues. The V and J ends lost 0 bases and 2 bases, in that order; junction bases with no gene match: 0. Germline CDR1 SEHNR, CDR2 FQNEAQ (reference sequence). In the naive CD8 group, cells lacked CD45RO and were positively selected for CCR7, so terminally differentiated effector memory CD45RA+ cells were left out.

The receptor's source is a young man in good health. Some clones in this sample may be carry-over from other donors' samples. The sequenced sample was naive CD8+ T cells from PBMCs. The V and J genes are TRBV7-9 and TRBJ1-2, with 7 bases lining up with TRBD1. Here the CDR3 DNA reads TGTGCCAGCAGCTTAGCGGGACAGAACTATGGCTACACCTTC. Encoded protein: CASSLAGQNYGYTF.